The clone carrying this T cell receptor (beta chain) was seen more than once but under ten times. Its antigen remains unknown. Separate cDNA molecules each had unique molecular identifiers attached to them. TCRdb reprocessed the 5' RACE reads via MiXCR and lists one record per CDR3 protein. The repertoire holds about 59,000 distinct CDR3 sequences, with roughly 13% as singletons. These data originate in a study of early T cells in non-severe SARS-CoV-2 infection. General study results and limits: VDJdb matching, biased toward anti-spike CD8 responses, missed private and CD4 specificities.

The receptor was derived from an adult who was a healthcare worker with PCR-confirmed SARS-CoV-2 infection or an uninfected control (not recorded which). The sample consisted of whole blood, taken at baseline.

CDR3 coding DNA: TGCAGTGCTCCAACCGGGACAGGGGGTTCACCCCTCCACTTT. Translating gives CSAPTGTGGSPLHF. J is TRBJ1-6 and V is TRBV20-1, with 11 bases lining up with TRBD1. The trim removed 5 bases at V and 9 bases at J, leaving 6 bases unmatched. The CDR3 runs to 14 residues. The V gene's germline CDR1 is DFQATT and CDR2 SNEGSKA (reference sequence).